This T cell receptor beta chain is from a study of shared clonotypes between healthy human individuals. The V segment lost 6 bases and the J segment 7 bases; nucleotides outside the gene matches: 5. Looked up from germline, CDR1 is MNHNY and CDR2 is SVGAGI (reference sequence). The length of the CDR3 is 14 residues. For this clone: Antigen specificity is unknown.

Study-wide results and limits: Investigators expected sequencing depth to affect clonotype sharing among donors.

The table came from immunoSEQ multiplex PCR; TCRdb's copy has only in-frame clones and leaves some out. Among some 2,000,000 clones listed, around 95% were seen once. This TCR derives from a man between 18 and 29 years old in good health. This chain links TRBV6-6 with TRBJ1-6, with 8 bases fitting TRBD1. Sample: naive CD4+ T cells sorted from blood. Subset described: CD45RA+ positively selected. The CDR3 coding sequence is TGTGCCAGCAGCATGGACAGGGTAAATTCACCCCTCCACTTT. This sequence encodes CASSMDRVNSPLHF.